This TCR beta chain was identified during a study of cytomegalovirus exposure and HLA in healthy donors. Findings and limits, study-wide: Roughly even sequencing depth across donors was the assumption behind the presence/absence analyses. Sequences of the TCR beta chain were said to predict the HLA-A and HLA-B alleles of most subjects accurately. Three CMV-associated chains proved CMV antigen-specific in vitro. TCR beta V- and J-gene trimming was later associated with a missense DCLRE1C variant.

V lost 7 bases, J lost 0 bases, and 15 bases lay in between. CDR3 length: 15 amino acids. The germline CDR1 and CDR2 sequences are ENHRY and SYGVKD. The table lists this clone with a count of one. The target antigen is unknown. No conserved phenylalanine or tryptophan ends this CDR3, so it is likely a read error. Primers included in the PCR were 60 Vbeta and 13 Jbeta primers. Here immunoSEQ multiplex PCR was the method, and the copy in TCRdb shows in-frame clones only, minus some. The sample holds fewer than 150,000 clones, over 75% seen once. The TCR originated in a female donor in good health and CMV-seronegative. Sequenced: PBMCs. The chain joins TRBV10-3 to TRBJ1-1; D gene unclear. In DNA form, the CDR3 reads TGTGCCATCACCATGGACGGACTTGTGAACACTGAAGCTTTCGTT. Its protein is CAITMDGLVNTEAFV.